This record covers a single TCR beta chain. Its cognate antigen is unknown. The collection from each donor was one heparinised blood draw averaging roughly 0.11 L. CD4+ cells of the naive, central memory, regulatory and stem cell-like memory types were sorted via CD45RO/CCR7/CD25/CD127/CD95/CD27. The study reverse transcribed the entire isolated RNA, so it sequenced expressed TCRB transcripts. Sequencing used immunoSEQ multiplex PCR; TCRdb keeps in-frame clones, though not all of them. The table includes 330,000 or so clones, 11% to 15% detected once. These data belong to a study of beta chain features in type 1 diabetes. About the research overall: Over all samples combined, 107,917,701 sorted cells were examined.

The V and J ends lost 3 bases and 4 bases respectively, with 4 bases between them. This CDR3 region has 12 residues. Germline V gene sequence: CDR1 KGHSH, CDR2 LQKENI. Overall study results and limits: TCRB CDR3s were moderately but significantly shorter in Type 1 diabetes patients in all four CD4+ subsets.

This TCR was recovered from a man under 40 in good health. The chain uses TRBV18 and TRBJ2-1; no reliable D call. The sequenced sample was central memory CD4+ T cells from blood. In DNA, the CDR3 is TGTGCCAGCTCACCGACGTACAATGAGCAGTTCTTC. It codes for CASSPTYNEQFF.